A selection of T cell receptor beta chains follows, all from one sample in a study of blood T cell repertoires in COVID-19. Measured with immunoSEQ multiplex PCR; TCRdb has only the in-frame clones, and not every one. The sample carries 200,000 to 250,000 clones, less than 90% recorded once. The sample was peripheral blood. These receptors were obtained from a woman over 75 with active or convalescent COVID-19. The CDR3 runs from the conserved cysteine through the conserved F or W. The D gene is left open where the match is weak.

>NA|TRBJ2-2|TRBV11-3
TGTGCCAGCAGCTTCCCTTTACGCGGGGAGAACACCGGGGAGCTGTTTTTT
CASSFPLRGENTGELFF
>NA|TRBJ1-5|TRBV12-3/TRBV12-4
TGTGCCAGCAGTCCACCTGGGGCCCCCCAGCATTTT
CASSPPGAPQHF
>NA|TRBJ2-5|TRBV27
TGTGCCAGCACGTTAACGCCGGGTGGGGAGACCCAGTACTTC
CASTLTPGGETQYF
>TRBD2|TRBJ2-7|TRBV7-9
TGTGCCAGCAGCTTGGCGGGGGGCTTACCCAGCGAGCAGTACTTC
CASSLAGGLPSEQYF
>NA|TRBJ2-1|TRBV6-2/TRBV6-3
TGTGCCAGCAGTCTCTCGGTTCGAAGGCTAGCACTCAATGAGCAGTTCTTC
CASSLSVRRLALNEQFF
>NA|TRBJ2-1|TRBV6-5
TGTGCCAGCAGCCGCAGGCAGGAGCAGTTCTTC
CASSRRQEQFF
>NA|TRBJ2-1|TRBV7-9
TGTGCCAGCAGGTCGTCCCGGACTGATCGCGATGAGCAGTTCTTC
CASRSSRTDRDEQFF
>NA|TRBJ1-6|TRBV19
TGTGCCAGTAGTATATGGACAGATAATTCACCCCTCCACTTT
CASSIWTDNSPLHF
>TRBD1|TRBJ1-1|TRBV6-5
TGTGCCAGCAGTTACTCACGGACAGGGGACACTGAAGCTTTCTTT
CASSYSRTGDTEAFF
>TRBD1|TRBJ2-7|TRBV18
TGTGCCAGCTCACTCCTCGAGACAGGGTACTACGAGCAGTACTTC
CASSLLETGYYEQYF
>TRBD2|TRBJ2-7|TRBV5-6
TGTGCCAGCAGCCAAACGGGGGGCGAGCAGTACTTC
CASSQTGGEQYF
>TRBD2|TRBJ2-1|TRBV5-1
TGCGCCAGCAGCCCGGGACTAGCGGGAAGTTACAATGAGCAGTTCTTC
CASSPGLAGSYNEQFF
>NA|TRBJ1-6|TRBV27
TGTGCCAGCAGCCCCTGGGTACGGAGCGCCTATAATTCACCCCTCCACTTT
CASSPWVRSAYNSPLHF
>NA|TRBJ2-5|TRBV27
TGTGCCAGCAGTTTACGGTCAGGGGAAGAGACCCAGTACTTC
CASSLRSGEETQYF